Below, one TCR beta chain is given with its context. Its antigen is unidentified. This sample was taken from a study of shared clonotypes between healthy human individuals. About the research overall: Per donor, CD8 memory used one plate, CD8 naive used two, CD4 memory used three and CD4 naive used three. Study-level findings and limits: When naive CD4 clonotypes were compared across a handful of donors, around 5% were shared.

An even split of each subset's genomic DNA across several immunoSEQ plates was performed. In the original analysis: ImmunoSEQ yielded junction-only sequences lacking quality scores, so filtering differed. Repertoires were generated with immunoSEQ multiplex PCR, while TCRdb's copy carries only in-frame clones and drops some. That table is the source of V, J and clone size, and D and trimming were worked out from the DNA. The sample holds some 2.1 million clones, roughly 94% seen once. The TCR was taken from a man between 18 and 29 years old in good health. Source material: naive CD4+ T cells sorted from blood. Regarding subset: CD45RA+ positively selected.

CDR3 coding DNA: TGTGCCAGCAGTGAAGGTGGCGCCGATCCCTACGAGCAGTACTTC. Its protein is CASSEGGADPYEQYF. V and J are TRBV25-1 and TRBJ2-7; no reliable D call. The germline gives CDR1 MGHDK, CDR2 SYGVNS. With 2 bases removed from V and 2 bases from J, the gap between germline ends came to 13 bases. This CDR3 spans 15 amino acids.